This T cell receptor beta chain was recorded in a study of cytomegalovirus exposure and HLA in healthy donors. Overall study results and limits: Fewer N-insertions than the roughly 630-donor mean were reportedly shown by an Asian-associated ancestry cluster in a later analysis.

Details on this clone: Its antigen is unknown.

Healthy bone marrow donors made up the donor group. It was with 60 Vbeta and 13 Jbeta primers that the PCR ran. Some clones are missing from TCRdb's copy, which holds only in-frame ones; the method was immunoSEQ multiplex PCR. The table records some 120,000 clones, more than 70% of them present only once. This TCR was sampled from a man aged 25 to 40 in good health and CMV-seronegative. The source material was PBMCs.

The CDR3 region is CASSRDRFNQPQHF. Here the CDR3 DNA reads TGTGCCAGCAGTCGGGACAGATTCAATCAGCCCCAGCATTTT. The chain links TRBV2 to TRBJ1-5; 7 bases fit TRBD1. Trimming removed 5 bases from V and 3 bases from J; junction bases left unmatched: 4. The V gene's germline CDR1 is SNHLY and CDR2 FYNNEI. The length of the CDR3 is 14 residues.